Included here is one T cell receptor (beta chain) sequence, with context. Its antigen is not identified. This specimen belongs to a study of graft-versus-host responses after intestinal transplantation. Clones were read by immunoSEQ multiplex PCR, and TCRdb kept only the in-frame ones, dropping some. This sample has about 85,000 clones, with around 83% found just once. Germline V lookup: CDR1 SGHDN, CDR2 FVKESK. CDR3 length: 16 residues. V trimming: 4 bases; J trimming: 1 base; junction bases outside the gene matches: 6. The sample here was unstimulated CD4+ T cells sorted from spleen or lymph node cells, taken before intestinal transplant. The chain has TRBV14 and TRBJ2-2, with 7 nucleotides matching TRBD1. This sequence originates from a human donor who received an intestinal transplant. The CDR3: CASSPAGGLNTGELFF. The CDR3 DNA sequence: TGTGCCAGCAGCCCCGCAGGGGGTTTGAACACCGGGGAGCTGTTTTTT.